Detailed here is one TCR beta chain. This clone's antigen is unknown. The sample holds no much larger clone one base away, and base qualities are not on file. Library preparation employed the immunoSEQ multiplex PCR assay. Adaptive Biotechnologies performed the TCRbeta CDR3 sequencing at survey depth and reported CDR3 sequences, V/J genes, productive frequency and template counts. Amplification of TCR beta CDR3 regions was performed from genomic DNA rather than from RNA. The paper's processing steps were these. Pairwise repertoire overlap between tissues was quantified with Jensen-Shannon divergence, where 1 means complete divergence and 0 identical. Tissues were grouped by single-linkage agglomerative hierarchical clustering of pairwise JSD values, and the clustering results were shown as dendrograms. GLIPH2 was run on all patient samples with simulation_depth 1000, kmer_min_depth 3 and cdr3_length_cutoff 8, and groups with more than two unique CDR3s were retained. A standardized tissue-overlap score extrapolated Jaccard GLIPH-group overlap across patients to a standard repertoire size of 1000 clones. Linear mixed-effect models, with tissue included as a fixed effect and individual included as a random effect, were used to assess associations of diversity with clinical or experimental variables. Held by TCRdb, this immuneACCESS table contains in-frame sequences only and omits some clones. Under half of the omission traces to an unresolved V gene where checked; the cause of the rest is unknown. V and J calls and clone size are copied from that table; D and trimming were computed from the DNA. For this sample the table gives hundreds of clones, of which around 80% were detected only once. The top ten clonotypes cover about a sixth of the sample.

In the germline V gene, CDR1 corresponds to SGDLS and CDR2 to YYNGEE. Reading from cysteine to phenylalanine, the CDR3 counts 15 amino acids. The kept DNA is CDR3 alone, 45 bases in frame from the first base. V loses 4 bases at its end and J loses 9 bases; junction bases beyond the gene matches: 7. The data were taken from a study of tissue T cells after allogeneic stem cell transplantation (dated by TCRdb to between 2021 and 2022). For the study in its entirety: Every GVHD patient got a graft from a donor, with four grafts unmodified and three CD34-selected to deplete T cells. The study profiled TCR beta repertoires in many tissues obtained from research autopsies of patients with and without GVHD, and also in mouse models of GVHD. On the human side, the study was prospective and observational, with no blinding or randomization. When multiple samples of a tissue were available, H&E sections were reviewed by a pathologist, and samples with histologically apparent lymphocytes were prioritized for sequencing. Paper-wide results and their limitations: Blood and spleen T cells captured only a limited portion of the TCR repertoire detected in tissues, in both patients and mice. A small and clinically heterogeneous patient cohort was studied, and sampling depth was acknowledged as a limitation. Within patients, how anatomically similar tissues were was a major factor shaping TCR repertoire composition, regardless of disease or transplant status. The study did not determine which tissue TCRs were alloreactive or antigen-specific, and some clones might have been persisting host cells. Not many T cell clones showed up in more than one patient, yet clustering based on motifs uncovered repertoire signatures that were shared across patients in a tissue-specific way.

The sample's time point, from its label and the paper: human tissue collected at research (rapid) autopsy. Over a roughly three-year period, about seven adult allo-HCT recipients with steroid-refractory GVHD were prospectively enrolled in a research-autopsy study. Gastrointestinal GVHD was present in all GVHD patients, several lines of GVHD-directed therapy were administered to all GVHD patients, and skin involvement was additionally present in 4 or 5 GVHD patients. Autopsy tissues, which were obtained after a median post-mortem interval of approximately 9.8 hours, included GI sites from esophagus to rectum, liver, skin and lymphoid organs including spleen. Each autopsy specimen was cut in two, with one portion flash-frozen in liquid nitrogen and the remainder formalin-fixed, and the outer muscle layers of GI specimens were removed. To extract genomic DNA from frozen tissues, either the Mag-Bind Blood & Tissue DNA HDQ 96 Kit on a Chemagic 360 or the DNeasy Blood & Tissue Kit was used. Because of concern about red blood cell contamination, extracted DNA underwent additional purification with the Genomic DNA Clean & Concentrator-25 kit.

The sequences come from liver tissue, collected at autopsy. Rearrangement joined TRBV9 to TRBJ2-1, with TRBD2 identical over 13 junction bases. The receptor comes from a female patient aged 18 to 55 with steroid-refractory graft-versus-host disease after an allogeneic stem cell transplant. Once a transplant has taken place, some T cells may be donor derived. The sequence in DNA is TGTGCCAGCAGCCGGACTAGCGGGGGTATAGGTGAGCAGTTCTTC. It codes for CASSRTSGGIGEQFF.